A selection of T cell receptor beta chains follows, all from one sample in a study of cytomegalovirus exposure and HLA in healthy donors. TCRdb's copy holds only in-frame clones and misses some; the assay was immunoSEQ multiplex PCR. The profile shows more than 60,000 clones, approximately 69% of them singletons. The material sequenced was PBMCs. Receptors were obtained from a man between 35 and 55 years old in good health and CMV-seropositive. The conserved cysteine and the conserved F or W are not part of the CDR3 here. Fields, in order: V gene, D gene, J gene, CDR3 protein. D genes are given only for firm matches.

TRBV30	NA	TRBJ1-2	AWSGTAYGYT
TRBV20-1	NA	TRBJ2-5	SAEHQETQY
TRBV29-1	NA	TRBJ2-1	SVDRGSSYNEQF
TRBV7-2	NA	TRBJ1-1	ASSLEVRAEAF
TRBV29-1	NA	TRBJ1-3	SVESSDSGNTIY
TRBV14	NA	TRBJ1-1	ASSQGLSPTEAF
TRBV6-1	TRBD1	TRBJ2-7	ASSERQGVGEQY
TRBV2	TRBD2	TRBJ2-7	ASSGGERGEQY
TRBV7-9	TRBD1	TRBJ2-1	ASSSEEDRGPGNEQF
TRBV18	NA	TRBJ1-2	ASSPNQATNYGYT
TRBV20-1	NA	TRBJ2-7	SPGVDYEQY
TRBV6-5	NA	TRBJ1-5	ASSSLRRDQPQH
TRBV4-1	NA	TRBJ2-5	ASSQGLAGPRRKTQY
TRBV6-5	TRBD2	TRBJ2-3	ASSFSGRATDTQY
TRBV5-5	NA	TRBJ2-7	ASSAAGTRYSYEQY
TRBV5-1	TRBD2	TRBJ2-5	ASSLRGLAGDPQETQY
TRBV7-8	NA	TRBJ2-5	ASSSSGLRMETQY
TRBV5-4	TRBD2	TRBJ2-5	ASSLGLAGGETQY
TRBV7-2	NA	TRBJ2-1	ASSASLAPGDYNEQF
TRBV2	TRBD1	TRBJ2-7	ATRTGKYEQY
TRBV14	TRBD1	TRBJ2-7	ASSPLTGTGRHEQY
TRBV21-1	NA	TRBJ2-1	ASSKRDRGYNEQF
TRBV6-6	NA	TRBJ2-7	ASSLLYEQY
TRBV2	NA	TRBJ1-2	ASSDRAVANYGYT
TRBV6-5	NA	TRBJ2-2	ASSLLGTGELF
TRBV10-3	TRBD2	TRBJ2-1	AISDSEGLAGVNEQF
TRBV27	TRBD1	TRBJ2-7	ATRTGEDREQY
TRBV27	NA	TRBJ2-7	ASSSGGTAYEQY
TRBV25-1	NA	TRBJ2-7	ASSHFSSRGRRYEQY
TRBV2	NA	TRBJ1-6	ASSEDYRAQNSPLH